This T cell receptor beta chain emerged from a study of OX40 agonist ivuxolimab in advanced cancers. The study, taken as a whole, reports: Circulating CD4+ and CD8+ T cells showed clonal expansion by week 6 at 0.1 to 3.0 mg/kg.

Autoimmune disease history or systemic immunosuppression meant exclusion. Blood samples were obtained at baseline, cycle 4 day 1, and cycle 7 day 1. In its sample, this clone was seen once. Its antigen is still unknown. Method: immunoSEQ multiplex PCR; TCRdb's copy keeps in-frame clones and lacks some. The sample holds about 50,000 clones, around 80% seen once. The CDR3 is 12 amino acids. The germline CDR1 and CDR2 sequences are SQVTM and ANQGSEA. V lost 0 bases and J lost 15, with 15 bases in between. Specimen: CD4+ or CD8+ T cells sorted from blood, collected in a trial of the OX40 agonist ivuxolimab. This clonotype originated in an adult with an advanced solid tumor such as melanoma, head and neck, liver or kidney cancer. V usage is TRBV29-1 and J usage is TRBJ2-1; either TRBD1 or TRBD2 may supply D (5 bases each). CDR3 in DNA: TGCAGCGTTGAAGAAGGTGAGGGGAAGCGGTTCTTC. Its protein is CSVEEGEGKRFF.